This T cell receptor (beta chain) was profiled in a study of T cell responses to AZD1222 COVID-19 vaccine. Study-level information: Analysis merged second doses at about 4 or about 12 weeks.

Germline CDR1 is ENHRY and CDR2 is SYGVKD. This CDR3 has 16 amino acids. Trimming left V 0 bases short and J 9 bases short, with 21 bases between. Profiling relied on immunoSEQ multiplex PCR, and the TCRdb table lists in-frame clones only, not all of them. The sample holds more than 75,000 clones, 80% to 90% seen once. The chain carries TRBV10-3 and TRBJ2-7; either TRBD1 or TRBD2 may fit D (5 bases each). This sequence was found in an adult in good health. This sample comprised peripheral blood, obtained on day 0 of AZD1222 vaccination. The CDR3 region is CAISESRDLERSVQYF. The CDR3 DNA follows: TGTGCCATCAGTGAGTCCAGGGACCTAGAGCGTTCGGTGCAGTACTTC.